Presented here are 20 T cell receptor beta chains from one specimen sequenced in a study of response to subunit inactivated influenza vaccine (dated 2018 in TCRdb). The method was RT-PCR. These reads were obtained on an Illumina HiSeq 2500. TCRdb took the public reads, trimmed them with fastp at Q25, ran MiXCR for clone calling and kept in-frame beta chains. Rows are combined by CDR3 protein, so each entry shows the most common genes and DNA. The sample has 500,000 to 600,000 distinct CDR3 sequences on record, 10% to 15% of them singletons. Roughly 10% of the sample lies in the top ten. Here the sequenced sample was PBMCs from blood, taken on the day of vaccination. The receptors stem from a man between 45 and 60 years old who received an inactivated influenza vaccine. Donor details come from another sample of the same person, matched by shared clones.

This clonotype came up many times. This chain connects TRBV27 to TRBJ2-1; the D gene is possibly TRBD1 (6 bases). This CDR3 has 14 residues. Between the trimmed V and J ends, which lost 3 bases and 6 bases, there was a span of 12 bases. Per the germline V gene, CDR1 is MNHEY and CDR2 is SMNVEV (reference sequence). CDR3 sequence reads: CASSLQGFTNEQFF. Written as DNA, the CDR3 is TGTGCCAGCAGTTTGCAGGGGTTTACCAATGAGCAGTTCTTC.

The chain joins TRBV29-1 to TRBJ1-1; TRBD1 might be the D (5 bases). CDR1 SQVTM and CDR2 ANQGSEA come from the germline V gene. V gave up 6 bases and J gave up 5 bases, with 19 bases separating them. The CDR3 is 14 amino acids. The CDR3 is CSVAGRSGRTEAFF. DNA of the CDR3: TGCAGCGTAGCCGGACGTTCAGGGCGGACTGAAGCTTTCTTT.

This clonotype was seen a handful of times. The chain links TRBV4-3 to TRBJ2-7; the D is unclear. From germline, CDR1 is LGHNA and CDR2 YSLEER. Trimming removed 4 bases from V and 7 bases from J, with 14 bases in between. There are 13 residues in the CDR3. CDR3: CASSPWEGREQYF. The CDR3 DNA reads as TGCGCCAGCAGCCCCTGGGAAGGGCGGGAGCAGTACTTC.

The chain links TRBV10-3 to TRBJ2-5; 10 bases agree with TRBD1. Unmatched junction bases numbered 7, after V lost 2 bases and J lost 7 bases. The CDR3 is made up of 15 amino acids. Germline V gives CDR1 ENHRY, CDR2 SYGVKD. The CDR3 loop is CAISEGTGALGTQYF. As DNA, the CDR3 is TGTGCCATCAGTGAGGGGACAGGGGCGCTTGGGACCCAGTACTTC.

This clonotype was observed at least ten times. The CDR3 DNA is TGCAGCGTTGAGATGTATGAGGGCTATGAGCAGTTCTTC. This gives the protein CSVEMYEGYEQFF. The rearrangement joins TRBV29-1 to TRBJ2-1; D may be TRBD2 (5 bases). The CDR3 has 13 amino acids. Germline values: CDR1 SQVTM, CDR2 ANQGSEA. The ends were cut back, 3 bases at V and 8 bases at J, with 14 bases in the middle.

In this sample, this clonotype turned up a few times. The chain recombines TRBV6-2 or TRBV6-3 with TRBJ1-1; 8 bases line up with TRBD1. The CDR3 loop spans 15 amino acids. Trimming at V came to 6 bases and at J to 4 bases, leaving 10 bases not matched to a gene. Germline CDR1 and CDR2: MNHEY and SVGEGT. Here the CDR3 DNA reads TGTGCCAGCAGATTAACAAACAGGGGGGGCACTGAAGCTTTCTTT. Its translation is CASRLTNRGGTEAFF.

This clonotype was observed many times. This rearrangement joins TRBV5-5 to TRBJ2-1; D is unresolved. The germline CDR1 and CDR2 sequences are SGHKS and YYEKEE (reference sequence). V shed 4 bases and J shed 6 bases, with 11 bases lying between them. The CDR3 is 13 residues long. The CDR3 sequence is CASSTGPGNEQFF. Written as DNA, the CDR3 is TGTGCCAGCAGCACTGGGCCCGGCAATGAGCAGTTCTTC.

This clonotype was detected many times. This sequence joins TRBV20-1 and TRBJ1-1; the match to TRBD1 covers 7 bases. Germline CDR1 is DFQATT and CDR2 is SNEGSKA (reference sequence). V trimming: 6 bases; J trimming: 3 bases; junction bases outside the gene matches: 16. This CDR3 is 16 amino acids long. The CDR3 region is CSARDETGRWDTEAFF. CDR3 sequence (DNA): TGCAGTGCCCGGGACGAGACAGGGAGGTGGGACACTGAAGCTTTCTTT.

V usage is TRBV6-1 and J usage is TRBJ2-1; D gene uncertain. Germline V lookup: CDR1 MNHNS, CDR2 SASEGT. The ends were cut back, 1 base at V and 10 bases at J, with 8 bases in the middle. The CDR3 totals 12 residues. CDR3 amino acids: CASSEGDGEQFF. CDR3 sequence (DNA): TGTGCCAGCAGTGAAGGGGATGGCGAGCAGTTCTTC.

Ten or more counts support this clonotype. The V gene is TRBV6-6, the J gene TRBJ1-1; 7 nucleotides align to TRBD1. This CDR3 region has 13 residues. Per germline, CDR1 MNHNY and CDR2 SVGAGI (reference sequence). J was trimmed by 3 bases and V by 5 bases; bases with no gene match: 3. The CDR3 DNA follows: TGTGCCAGCAGTCGACAGGGATACACTGAAGCTTTCTTT. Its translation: CASSRQGYTEAFF.

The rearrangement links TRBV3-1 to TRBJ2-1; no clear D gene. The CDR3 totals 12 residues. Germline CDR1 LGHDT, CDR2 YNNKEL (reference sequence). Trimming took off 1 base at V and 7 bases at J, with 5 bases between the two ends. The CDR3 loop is CASSQVANEQFF. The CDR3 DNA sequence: TGTGCCAGCAGCCAAGTAGCTAATGAGCAGTTCTTC.

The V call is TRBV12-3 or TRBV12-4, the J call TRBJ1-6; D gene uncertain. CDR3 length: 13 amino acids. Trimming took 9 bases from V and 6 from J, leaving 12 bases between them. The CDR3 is CASGLTLNSPLHF. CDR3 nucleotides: TGTGCCAGTGGACTCACGCTTAATTCACCCCTCCACTTT.

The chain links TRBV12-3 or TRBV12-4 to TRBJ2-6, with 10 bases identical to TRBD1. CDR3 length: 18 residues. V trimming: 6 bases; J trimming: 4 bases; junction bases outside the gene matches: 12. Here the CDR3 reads CASSPRDRGRTGANVLTF. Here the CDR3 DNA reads TGTGCCAGCAGCCCTCGTGACAGGGGGCGGACCGGGGCCAACGTCCTGACTTTC.

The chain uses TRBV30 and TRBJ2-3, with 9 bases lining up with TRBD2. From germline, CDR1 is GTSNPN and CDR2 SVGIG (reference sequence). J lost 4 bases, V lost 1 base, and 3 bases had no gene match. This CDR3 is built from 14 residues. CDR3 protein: CAWSALAGSDTQYF. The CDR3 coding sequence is TGTGCCTGGAGTGCGCTAGCGGGGTCAGATACGCAGTATTTT.

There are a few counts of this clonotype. This chain's CDR3 is CSVEPGTGGPDTQYF. The CDR3 nucleotides read TGCAGCGTTGAACCCGGGACAGGGGGCCCAGATACGCAGTATTTT. The chain uses TRBV29-1 and TRBJ2-3; 12 nucleotides align to TRBD1. The germline V gene encodes CDR1 SQVTM and CDR2 ANQGSEA. With 2 bases clipped from V and 4 bases from J, the junction kept 4 bases outside the gene matches. The CDR3 totals 15 residues.

The CDR3 DNA sequence: TGTGCCAGCAGTTACACTAGCGGGAGTGGCTACAATGAGCAGTTCTTC. Protein: CASSYTSGSGYNEQFF. The rearrangement links TRBV6-5 to TRBJ2-1; 11 positions agree with TRBD2. The CDR3 is 16 residues long. Trimming took 2 bases from V and 3 from J; bases not matched to a gene: 3. In germline, CDR1 is MNHEY, CDR2 SVGAGI.

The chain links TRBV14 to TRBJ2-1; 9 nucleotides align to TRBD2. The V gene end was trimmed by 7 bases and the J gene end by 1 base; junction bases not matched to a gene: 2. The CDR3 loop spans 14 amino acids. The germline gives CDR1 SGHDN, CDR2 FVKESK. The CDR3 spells CASTAGGSYNEQFF. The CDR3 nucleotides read TGTGCCAGCACGGCGGGGGGGTCCTACAATGAGCAGTTCTTC.

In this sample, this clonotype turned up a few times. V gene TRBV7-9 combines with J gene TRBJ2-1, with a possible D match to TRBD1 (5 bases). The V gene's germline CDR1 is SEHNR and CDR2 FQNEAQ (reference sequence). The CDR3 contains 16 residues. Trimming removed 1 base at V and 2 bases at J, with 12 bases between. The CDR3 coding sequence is TGTGCCAGCAGCTTAGGGGGCTATGGCCCCTACAATGAGCAGTTCTTC. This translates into CASSLGGYGPYNEQFF.

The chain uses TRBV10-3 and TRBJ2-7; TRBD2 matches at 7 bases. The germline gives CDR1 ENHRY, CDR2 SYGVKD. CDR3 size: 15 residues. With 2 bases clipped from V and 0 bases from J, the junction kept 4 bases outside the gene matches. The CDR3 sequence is CAISEPAGPSYEQYF. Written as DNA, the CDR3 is TGTGCCATCAGTGAGCCAGCGGGGCCCTCCTACGAGCAGTACTTC.

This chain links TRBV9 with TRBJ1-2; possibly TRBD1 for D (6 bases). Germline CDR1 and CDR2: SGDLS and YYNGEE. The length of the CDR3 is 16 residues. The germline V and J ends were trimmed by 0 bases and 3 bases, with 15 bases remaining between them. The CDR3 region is CASSVGQGMSYYGYTF. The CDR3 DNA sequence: TGTGCCAGCAGCGTAGGGCAGGGGATGAGTTACTATGGCTACACCTTC. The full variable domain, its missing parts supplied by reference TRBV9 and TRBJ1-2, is DSGVTQTPKHLITATGQRVTLRCSPRSGDLSVYWYQQSLDQGLQFLIQYYNGEERAKGNILERFSAQQFPDLHSELNLSSLELGDSALYFCASSVGQGMSYYGYTFGSGTRLTVV.